The T cell receptor (beta chain) under discussion was sequenced for a study of T cells in Graves' hyperthyroidism and ophthalmopathy. Uncontrolled infections, other autoimmune diseases, pregnancy or lactation led to exclusion of patients. The table lists this clonotype with a count of one. This clone may be a read error of a much larger clone one base away. Amplification of TCR beta CDR3 regions used RNA as the template. With the HTBI primer set, the TCR CDR3 went through a first round of RT-PCR. Each CDR3 protein is one row after TCRdb ran MiXCR on the multiplex PCR reads. This table has 450,000 to 700,000 distinct CDR3 sequences, roughly 46% appearing once. This CDR3 contains 21 residues. Germline-derived CDR1 and CDR2 are MNHEY and SVGAGI.

The sequencing input was peripheral blood or thyroid tissue (not recorded which). The V gene is TRBV6-5, the J gene TRBJ2-6, with a possible D match to TRBD1 (5 bases). The clonotype was recovered from an adult woman with Graves' disease, either hyperthyroidism or ophthalmopathy (not recorded which). The CDR3 region has the DNA TGTGCCATCAGTTACTCGAGATCAGGGCAGAGCTTGCTTACTGGGGCCAACGTCCTGACTTTC. Its protein is CAISYSRSGQSLLTGANVLTF.